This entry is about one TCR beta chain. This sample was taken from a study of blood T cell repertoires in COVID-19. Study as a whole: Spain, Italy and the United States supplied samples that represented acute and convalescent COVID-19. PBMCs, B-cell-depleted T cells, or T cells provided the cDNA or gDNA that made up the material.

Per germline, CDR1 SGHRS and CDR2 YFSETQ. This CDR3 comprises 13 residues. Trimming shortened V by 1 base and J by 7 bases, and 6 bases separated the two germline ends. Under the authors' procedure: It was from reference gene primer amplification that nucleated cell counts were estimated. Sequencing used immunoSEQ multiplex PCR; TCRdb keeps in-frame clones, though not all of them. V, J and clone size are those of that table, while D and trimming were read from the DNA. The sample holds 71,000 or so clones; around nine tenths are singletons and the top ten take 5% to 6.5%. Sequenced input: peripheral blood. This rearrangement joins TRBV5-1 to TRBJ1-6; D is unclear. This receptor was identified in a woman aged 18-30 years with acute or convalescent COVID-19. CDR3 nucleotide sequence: TGCGCCAGCAGCTTGACAGTCAATTCACCCCTCCACTTT. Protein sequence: CASSLTVNSPLHF.